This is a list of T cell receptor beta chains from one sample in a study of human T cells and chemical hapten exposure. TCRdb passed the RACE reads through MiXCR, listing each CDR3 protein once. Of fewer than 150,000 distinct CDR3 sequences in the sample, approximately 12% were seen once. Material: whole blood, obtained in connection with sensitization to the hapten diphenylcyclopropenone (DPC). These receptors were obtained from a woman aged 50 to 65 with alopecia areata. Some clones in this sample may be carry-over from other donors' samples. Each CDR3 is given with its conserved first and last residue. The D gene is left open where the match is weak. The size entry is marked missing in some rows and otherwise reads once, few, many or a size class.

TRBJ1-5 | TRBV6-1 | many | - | CASSDFLGSNQPQHF | TGTGCCAGCAGTGACTTTCTAGGTAGCAATCAGCCCCAGCATTTT
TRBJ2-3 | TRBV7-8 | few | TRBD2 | CASSPWGGSTDTQYF | TGTGCCAGCAGCCCCTGGGGGGGTAGCACAGATACGCAGTATTTT
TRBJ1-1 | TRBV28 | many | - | CASSLSAALNTEAFF | TGTGCCAGCAGTTTATCAGCTGCCCTGAACACTGAAGCTTTCTTT
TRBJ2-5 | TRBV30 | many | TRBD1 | CACRQGEETQYF | TGTGCCTGCAGACAGGGGGAAGAGACCCAGTACTTC
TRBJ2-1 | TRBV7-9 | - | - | CASSLDVDNEQFF | TGTGCCAGCAGCTTGGACGTCGACAATGAGCAGTTCTTC
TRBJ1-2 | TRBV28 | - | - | CASRESTPGTLYGYTF | TGTGCCAGCAGGGAATCAACCCCCGGGACGCTTTATGGCTACACCTTC
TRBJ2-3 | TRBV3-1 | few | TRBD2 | CASSQGAELAGHADTQYF | TGTGCCAGCAGCCAAGGGGCAGAACTAGCGGGCCATGCGGATACGCAGTATTTT
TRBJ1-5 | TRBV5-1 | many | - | CASSLEGYNQPQHF | TGCGCCAGCAGCTTGGAAGGGTACAATCAGCCCCAGCATTTT
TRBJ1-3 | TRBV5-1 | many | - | CASSGGNTIYF | TGCGCCAGCAGTGGTGGAAACACCATATATTTT
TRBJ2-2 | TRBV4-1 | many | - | CASSQVLNTGELFF | TGCGCCAGCAGCCAAGTTTTGAACACCGGGGAGCTGTTTTTT
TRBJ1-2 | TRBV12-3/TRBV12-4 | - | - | CASSFDRYYGYTF | TGTGCCAGCAGTTTCGACAGATACTATGGCTACACCTTC
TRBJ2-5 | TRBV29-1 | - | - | CSGYTSGTQYF | TGCAGCGGGTACACAAGCGGGACCCAGTACTTC
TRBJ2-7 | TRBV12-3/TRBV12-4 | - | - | CASSPSRDNEQYF | TGTGCCAGCAGCCCTTCCCGGGACAACGAGCAGTACTTC
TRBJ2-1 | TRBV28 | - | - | CASSLGSSEQFF | TGTGCCAGCAGTTTGGGTAGCAGTGAGCAGTTCTTC
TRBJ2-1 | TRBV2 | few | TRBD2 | CASRNALAEEQFF | TGTGCCAGCAGAAACGCCCTAGCGGAGGAGCAGTTCTTC
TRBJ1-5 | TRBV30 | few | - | CAWKVGGSNQPQHF | TGTGCCTGGAAAGTGGGGGGAAGCAATCAGCCCCAGCATTTT
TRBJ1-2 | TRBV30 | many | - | CAWDPAGTGYGYTF | TGTGCCTGGGACCCGGCCGGGACGGGCTATGGCTACACCTTC
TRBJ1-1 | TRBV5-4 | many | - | CASSSGTTGRNTEAFF | TGTGCCAGCAGCTCCGGGACAACTGGTAGGAACACTGAAGCTTTCTTT
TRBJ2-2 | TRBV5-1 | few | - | CASSLGQPRELFF | TGCGCCAGCAGCTTGGGGCAACCCCGAGAGCTGTTTTTT
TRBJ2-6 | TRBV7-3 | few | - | CASSLFPPGITSSGANVLTF | TGTGCCAGCAGCTTATTTCCCCCCGGGATTACTAGCTCTGGGGCCAACGTCCTGACTTTC
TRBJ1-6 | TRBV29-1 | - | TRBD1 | CSVRDRFNNSPLHF | TGCAGCGTGAGGGACAGGTTTAACAATTCACCCCTCCACTTT
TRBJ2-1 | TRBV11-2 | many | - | CASRTVRGSSYNEQFF | TGTGCCAGCAGAACAGTACGGGGGAGCTCCTACAATGAGCAGTTCTTC
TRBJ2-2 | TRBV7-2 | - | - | CASSSAPAGGKTGELFF | TGTGCCAGCAGCTCCGCCCCGGCAGGGGGGAAGACCGGGGAGCTGTTTTTT
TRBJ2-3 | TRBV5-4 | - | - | CASSSSARVDTQYF | TGTGCCAGCAGCTCCTCAGCGAGGGTAGATACGCAGTATTTT
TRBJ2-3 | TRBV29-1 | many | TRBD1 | CSVRIGQGGTDTQYF | TGCAGCGTTCGGATAGGACAGGGGGGGACAGATACGCAGTATTTT
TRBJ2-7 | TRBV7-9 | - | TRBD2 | CASSLGPGGSYEQYF | TGTGCCAGCAGCCTGGGGCCCGGCGGGAGCTACGAGCAGTACTTC
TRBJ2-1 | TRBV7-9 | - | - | CASSLVASPKRRQFF | TGTGCCAGCAGCTTAGTGGCTAGCCCAAAAAGGAGACAGTTCTTC
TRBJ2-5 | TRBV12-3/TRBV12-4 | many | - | CASSFWSQETQYF | TGTGCCAGCAGTTTTTGGAGCCAAGAGACCCAGTACTTC
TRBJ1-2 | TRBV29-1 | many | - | CSVAKGKDYGYTF | TGCAGCGTTGCCAAGGGGAAAGACTATGGCTACACCTTC
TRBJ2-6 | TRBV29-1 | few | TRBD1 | CSVSTGGSGANVLTF | TGCAGCGTTTCGACAGGGGGATCTGGGGCCAACGTCCTGACTTTC
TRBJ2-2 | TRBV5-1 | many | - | CASSLALRGPGGTGELFF | TGCGCCAGCAGCTTGGCTTTACGGGGCCCCGGGGGCACCGGGGAGCTGTTTTTT
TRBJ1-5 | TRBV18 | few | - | CASSPWAVRQPQHF | TGTGCCAGCTCACCATGGGCGGTTAGGCAGCCCCAGCATTTT
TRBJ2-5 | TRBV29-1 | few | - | CSVDTSRGAETQYF | TGCAGCGTTGACACGAGCAGGGGAGCAGAGACCCAGTACTTC
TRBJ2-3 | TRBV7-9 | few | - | CASSLEGGKGTDTQYF | TGTGCCAGCAGCTTAGAAGGCGGCAAGGGGACAGATACGCAGTATTTT
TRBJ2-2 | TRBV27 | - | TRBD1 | CASSLLGQGTRGELFF | TGTGCCAGCAGTTTACTGGGACAGGGGACGCGCGGGGAGCTGTTTTTT
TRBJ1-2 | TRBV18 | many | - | CASSPGDGYGYTF | TGTGCCAGCTCACCGGGGGACGGCTATGGCTACACCTTC
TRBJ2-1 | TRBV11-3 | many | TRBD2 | CASSPGTSGRRYNEQFF | TGTGCCAGCAGCCCGGGGACTAGCGGGAGGAGGTACAATGAGCAGTTCTTC
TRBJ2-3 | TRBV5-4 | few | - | CASTSGSSTDTQYF | TGTGCCAGCACTTCGGGGTCAAGCACAGATACGCAGTATTTT
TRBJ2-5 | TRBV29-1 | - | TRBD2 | CSVEWTSGKETQYF | TGCAGCGTTGAGTGGACTAGCGGGAAAGAGACCCAGTACTTC
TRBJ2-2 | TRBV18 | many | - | CASSPDGTGELFF | TGTGCCAGCTCACCAGACGGCACCGGGGAGCTGTTTTTT
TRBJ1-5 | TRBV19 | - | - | CASSILAGPQPQHF | TGTGCCAGTAGTATATTGGCAGGACCACAGCCCCAGCATTTT
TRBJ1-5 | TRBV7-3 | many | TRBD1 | CASSLSQDRGDQPQHF | TGTGCCAGCAGCTTATCCCAGGACAGGGGAGACCAGCCCCAGCATTTT